The next 5 T cell receptor beta chains were all read from a single sample in a study of identical twins. One entry per CDR3 protein results from TCRdb running MiXCR on the 5' RACE reads. This repertoire shows some 1,600,000 distinct CDR3 sequences, 25% to 35% found once; its top ten account for about 0.27%. The sequencing input was cord blood. The receptors here all came from a newborn girl in good health.

The CDR3 bases are TGTGCCAGCAGCGTAGGCGAGGGAAATCAGCCCCAGCATTTT. Its translation is CASSVGEGNQPQHF. This chain links TRBV9 with TRBJ1-5, with no clear D. The CDR3 is made up of 14 amino acids. Germline V gene lookup returns CDR1 SGDLS and CDR2 YYNGEE. V was pared by 0 bases and J by 4 bases, with 8 bases between.

The chain employs TRBV7-6 and TRBJ2-6; 8 bases align to TRBD2. The CDR3 sequence is 18 residues long. V lost 4 bases to trimming and J lost 0 bases; unmatched junction nucleotides: 8. Germline V gene lookup returns CDR1 SGHVS and CDR2 FNYEAQ. CDR3 sequence reads: CASSSSGLVLSGANVLTF. The DNA of the CDR3 is TGTGCCAGCAGCTCATCGGGACTAGTCCTCTCTGGGGCCAACGTCCTGACTTTC.

The chain employs TRBV4-1 and TRBJ2-2, with 7 nucleotides matching TRBD2. The CDR3 sequence is 16 residues long. Germline V gives CDR1 MGHRA, CDR2 YSYEKL. Trimming at V came to 3 bases and at J to 2 bases, leaving 6 bases not matched to a gene. CDR3 loop: CASSHYGGSNTGELFF. The CDR3 DNA sequence: TGCGCCAGCAGCCATTACGGGGGGTCTAACACCGGGGAGCTGTTTTTT.

This chain uses TRBV15 with TRBJ2-5; D gene unclear. This CDR3 is built from 10 residues. In germline, CDR1 is LNHNV, CDR2 YYDKDF (reference sequence). V lost 0 bases and J lost 7, with 0 bases in between. CDR3 bases: TGTGCCACCAGCAGAGAGACCCAGTACTTC. Protein sequence: CATSRETQYF.

As to this clonotype: With a much larger clone just one base away, this may be a read error. The chain recombines TRBV6-5 with TRBJ2-7; 7 bases are shared with TRBD1. The J call is uncertain, as TRBJ2-5 better fits the DNA end. CDR3 length equals 13 residues. Germline V gene data show CDR1 as MNHEY and CDR2 as SVGAGI. The chain's CDR3 is CACRKTGLETQYF. The CDR3 DNA reads TGTGCCTGCAGAAAGACAGGGTTGGAGACCCAGTACTTC.